These T cell receptor beta chains were read from a single sample in a study of cytomegalovirus exposure and HLA in healthy donors. TCRdb's table, derived via immunoSEQ multiplex PCR, lists solely in-frame clones and lacks some. Of about 240,000 clones listed, more than 75% are singletons. Material: PBMCs. The origin of the receptors is a woman younger than 45 in good health and CMV-seropositive. Each CDR3 is given with its conserved first and last residue. Each record gives: J gene, V gene, CDR3 protein.

TRBJ2-6	TRBV28	CASSYGVFSGANVLTF
TRBJ1-2	TRBV29-1	CSVLTGGLGYTF
TRBJ2-7	TRBV7-8	CASRDSLTYEQYF
TRBJ2-2	TRBV18	CASSPGEFTGELFF
TRBJ1-1	TRBV20-1	CSAFPRAFF
TRBJ1-2	TRBV5-1	CASSFSGQGIYGYTF
TRBJ2-7	TRBV20-1	CSVITSYEQYF
TRBJ2-7	TRBV19	CASSMLGRTSYEQYF
TRBJ1-1	TRBV7-9	CASSLDPGHPEAFF
TRBJ2-5	TRBV19	CASSIPSGMQETQYF
TRBJ1-4	TRBV30	CAWSWTAANEKLFF
TRBJ1-3	TRBV28	CASSLVGGSGNTIYF
TRBJ2-1	TRBV7-3	CASSLTMAGEQFF
TRBJ2-1	TRBV10-3	CAISEYQGATNEQFF